This note documents a single T cell receptor (beta chain) sequence. The tissue used was unsorted bulk material of about 19-33 mg. RNA and DNA were co-extracted from it with the AllPrep DNA/RNA mini kit. The record originates from a study of tumor-infiltrating lymphocytes in primary liver carcinoma. Starting from approximately 0.45 ug of total RNA, TCR beta cDNA was produced with a primer in the constant region. It was through three nested multiplex PCR rounds of slightly modified ARM-PCR that TCR beta libraries arose. Running 10 cycles apiece, the first two PCR rounds relied on TRBV1-TRBV30 forward primers together with a C-beta reverse primer. In TCRdb, the multiplex PCR reads were re-called with MiXCR into one record per CDR3 protein. The table records just under 45,000 distinct CDR3 sequences, about three quarters of them present only once. Germline V lookup: CDR1 SGHNT, CDR2 YYREEE (reference sequence). V gave up 3 bases and J gave up 12 bases; unmatched junction bases: 15. This CDR3 spans 15 amino acids.

This sequence was found in a man in his forties with primary liver carcinoma and hepatitis B virus infection. The chain combines TRBV5-4 with TRBJ2-1; 7 bases agree with TRBD2. The source material was liver tumor tissue from sampling region 2. Subset here: tumor region T2, inferior pole. CDR3: CASSSGSSGIYGQFF. In nucleotides, the CDR3 is TGTGCCAGCAGCTCGGGATCTAGCGGTATCTATGGGCAGTTCTTC.